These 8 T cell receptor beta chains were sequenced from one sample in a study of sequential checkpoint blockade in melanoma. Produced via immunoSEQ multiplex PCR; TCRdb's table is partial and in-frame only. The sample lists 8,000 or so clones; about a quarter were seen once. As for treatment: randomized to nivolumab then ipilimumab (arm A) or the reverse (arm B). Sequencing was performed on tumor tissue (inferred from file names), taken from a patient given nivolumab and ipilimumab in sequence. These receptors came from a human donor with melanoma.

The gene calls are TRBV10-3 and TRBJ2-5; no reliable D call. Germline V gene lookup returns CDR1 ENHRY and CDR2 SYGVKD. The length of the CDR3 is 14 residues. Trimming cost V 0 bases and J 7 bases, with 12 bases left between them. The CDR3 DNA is TGTGCCATCAGTGAGTCGAAGACCGCACGGACCCAGTACTTC. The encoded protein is CAISESKTARTQYF.

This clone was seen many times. The CDR3 nucleotides are TGTGCCAGCGGGAGGACTAGCGGGAGTTCCGCTACGCAGTATTTT. It encodes CASGRTSGSSATQYF. This chain joins TRBV9 and TRBJ2-3; 13 bases fit TRBD2. The CDR3 spans 15 residues. Germline CDR1 SGDLS, CDR2 YYNGEE. V shed 7 bases and J 8 bases; nucleotides not matched to a gene: 10.

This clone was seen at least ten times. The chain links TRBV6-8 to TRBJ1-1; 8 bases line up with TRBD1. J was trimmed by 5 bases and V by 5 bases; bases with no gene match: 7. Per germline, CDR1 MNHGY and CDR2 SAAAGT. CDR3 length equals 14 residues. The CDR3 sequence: CASSTTGVGTEAFF. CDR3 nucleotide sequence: TGTGCCAGCAGTACGACAGGGGTGGGAACTGAAGCTTTCTTT.

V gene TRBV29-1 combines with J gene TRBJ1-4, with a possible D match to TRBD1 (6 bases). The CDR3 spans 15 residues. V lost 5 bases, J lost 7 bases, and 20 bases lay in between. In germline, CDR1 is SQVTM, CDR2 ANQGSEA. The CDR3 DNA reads TGCAGCGTTAGGTTCGTCTGGGGGCAAAGTGAAAAACTGTTTTTT. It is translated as CSVRFVWGQSEKLFF. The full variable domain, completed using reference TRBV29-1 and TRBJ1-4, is SAVISQKPSRDICQRGTSLTIQCQVDSQVTMMFWYRQQPGQSLTLIATANQGSEATYESGFVIDKFPISRPNLTFSTLTVSNMSPEDSSIYLCSVRFVWGQSEKLFFGSGTQLSVL.

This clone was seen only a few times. The CDR3 loop is CASSRSRDEQFF. CDR3 coding DNA: TGTGCCAGCAGCCGGTCACGGGATGAGCAGTTCTTC. The chain has TRBV6-8 and TRBJ2-1; D uncertain. V gave up 6 bases and J gave up 8 bases, with 11 bases separating them. The CDR3 contains 12 residues. The germline CDR1 and CDR2 sequences are MNHGY and SAAAGT.

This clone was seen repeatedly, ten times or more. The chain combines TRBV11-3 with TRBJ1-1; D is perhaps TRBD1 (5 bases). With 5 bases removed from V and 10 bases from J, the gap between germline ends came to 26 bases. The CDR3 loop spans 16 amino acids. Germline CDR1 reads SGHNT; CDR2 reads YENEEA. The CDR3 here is CASSPREAGTYGGAFF. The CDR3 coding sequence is TGTGCCAGCAGCCCCCGTGAGGCCGGGACGTACGGTGGAGCTTTCTTT.

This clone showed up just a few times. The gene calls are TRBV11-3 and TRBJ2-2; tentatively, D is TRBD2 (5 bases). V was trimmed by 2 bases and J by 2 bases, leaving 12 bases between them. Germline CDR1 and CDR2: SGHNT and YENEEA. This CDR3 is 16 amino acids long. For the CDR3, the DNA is TGTGCCAGCAGCTTATGGGCTAGCACTAACACCGGGGAGCTGTTTTTT. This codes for CASSLWASTNTGELFF.

In nucleotides, the CDR3 is TGTGCCAGCAGCTTAGTAGGTTATGGGCGGAGCTATGGCTACACCTTC. It translates to CASSLVGYGRSYGYTF. The chain recombines TRBV11-3 with TRBJ1-2, with D hard to call. The CDR3 spans 16 residues. Trimming took 1 base from V and 4 from J, leaving 16 bases between them. Germline V lookup: CDR1 SGHNT, CDR2 YENEEA.